Sequencing of this TCR beta chain was carried out in a study of T cell responses to AZD1222 COVID-19 vaccine. Some clones are missing from TCRdb's copy, which holds only in-frame ones; the method was immunoSEQ multiplex PCR. The table has roughly 160,000 clones, 92% seen once; the top ten hold about 1.5%. CDR3 size: 14 residues. Germline V gives CDR1 SGHTA, CDR2 FQGNSA. V lost 4 bases to trimming and J lost 2 bases, with 12 bases between them. The source of this sequence is an adult who received the AZD1222 COVID-19 vaccine. The chain employs TRBV7-2 and TRBJ2-7; D possibly corresponds to TRBD1 (7 bases). Sequences were derived from peripheral blood, sampled 28 days after the second AZD1222 dose. CDR3 bases: TGTGCCAGCAGCTGGAGGGACAGCACCTACGAGCAGTACTTC. Its protein product is CASSWRDSTYEQYF.